The 17 T cell receptor beta chains in this list originate from one sample, sequenced in a study of CD8 T cells in ankylosing spondylitis. One entry per CDR3 protein, called by TCRdb with MiXCR from the 5' RACE reads. Seen here are some 400,000 distinct CDR3 sequences, about a fifth observed once, and the top ten hold less than 20%. Study results and limitations: Typical of ankylosing spondylitis blood, it appeared, was a TCR beta motif of fewer than 10 highly homologous variants.

These receptors' antigens are unknown. Material for sequencing was blood, either unsorted or a sorted T cell fraction (not recorded which). The receptors derive from a male donor with ankylosing spondylitis.

This clonotype was detected ten times or more. The J gene is TRBJ2-1, the V gene TRBV4-1, with D perhaps matching TRBD1 or TRBD2 (6 bases each). This CDR3 is 17 amino acids long. The V gene's germline CDR1 is MGHRA and CDR2 YSYEKL. V lost 0 bases, J lost 8 bases, and 20 bases lay in between. The CDR3 region has the DNA TGCGCCAGCAGCCAAGATTCCACGAGGGGGGTATGGGATGAGCAGTTCTTC. Residues: CASSQDSTRGVWDEQFF.

This clonotype occurred a few times. The chain joins TRBV28 to TRBJ2-5; the D call may be TRBD1 or TRBD2 (6 bases each). V was clipped by 1 base and J by 3 bases, with 12 bases between them. CDR3 length: 15 amino acids. Germline V gene sequence: CDR1 MDHEN, CDR2 SYDVKM. CDR3 protein: CASSLSGGVEETQYF. For the CDR3, the DNA is TGTGCCAGCAGTTTATCCGGGGGCGTTGAAGAGACCCAGTACTTC.

This clonotype turned up a few times. The rearrangement links TRBV11-1 to TRBJ2-5; 10 positions match TRBD1. CDR1 and CDR2 (germline): SGHAT, FQDESV (reference sequence). The CDR3 runs to 14 residues. J gave up 4 bases and V 3 bases, and 2 bases lay outside the gene matches. CDR3: CASSFRDRGETQYF. In nucleotides, the CDR3 is TGTGCCAGCAGCTTCCGGGACAGGGGAGAGACCCAGTACTTC.

The V call is TRBV7-3, the J call TRBJ2-1; 14 nucleotides line up with TRBD2. The V segment lost 4 bases and the J segment 7 bases; nucleotides outside the gene matches: 3. This CDR3 has 15 amino acids. Germline V gene sequence: CDR1 SGHTA, CDR2 FQGTGA. The DNA of the CDR3 is TGTGCCAGCAGCTGGGGACTAGCGGGGGCGAATGAGCAGTTCTTC. Amino acids: CASSWGLAGANEQFF.

This sequence joins TRBV4-1 and TRBJ2-3; D gene unclear. Germline CDR1 is MGHRA and CDR2 is YSYEKL. This CDR3 is built from 14 residues. V lost 1 base to trimming and J lost 2 bases, with 7 bases between them. Here the CDR3 DNA reads TGCGCCAGCAGCCAAGTGGCCCCCACAGATACGCAGTATTTT. Its translation is CASSQVAPTDTQYF.

This clonotype appeared a few times. This chain links TRBV3-1 with TRBJ2-7; 10 nucleotides line up with TRBD1. From germline, CDR1 is LGHDT and CDR2 YNNKEL (reference sequence). J lost 7 bases, V lost 6 bases, and 6 bases had no gene match. This CDR3 has 13 amino acids. CDR3: CASRDRDRGEQYF. Written as DNA, the CDR3 is TGTGCCAGCAGAGACCGGGACAGGGGAGAGCAGTACTTC.

This sequence joins TRBV29-1 and TRBJ2-7; TRBD2 agrees at 9 bases. Germline lookup yields CDR1 SQVTM and CDR2 ANQGSEA. Unmatched junction bases numbered 4, after V lost 1 base and J lost 3 bases. This CDR3 has 14 residues. CDR3 DNA sequence: TGCAGCGTTGAAGGTGGTAGCGGGAGCTACGAGCAGTACTTC. Amino acid sequence: CSVEGGSGSYEQYF.

Only a few counts were recorded for this clonotype. The chain joins TRBV28 to TRBJ2-1; TRBD2 matches at 7 bases. In germline, CDR1 is MDHEN, CDR2 SYDVKM. The CDR3 extends over 14 amino acids. With V trimmed by 2 bases and J by 6 bases, 4 bases remained unmatched. This CDR3 reads CASSLNGRINEQFF. CDR3 DNA: TGTGCCAGCAGTTTAAACGGGAGGATCAATGAGCAGTTCTTC. Combining the CDR3 with reference TRBV28 and TRBJ2-1 gives the whole variable domain DVKVTQSSRYLVKRTGEKVFLECVQDMDHENMFWYRQDPGLGLRLIYFSYDVKMKEKGDIPEGYSVSREKKERFSLILESASTNQTSMYLCASSLNGRINEQFFGPGTRLTVL.

V and J are TRBV20-1 and TRBJ2-1, with D tentatively TRBD1 or TRBD2 (6 bases each). This CDR3 has 16 amino acids. Germline CDR1 DFQATT, CDR2 SNEGSKA (reference sequence). V lost 0 bases and J 0 bases, leaving 12 bases between the germline ends. CDR3 amino acids: CSARDSRGASYNEQFF. Here the CDR3 DNA reads TGCAGTGCTAGAGATTCGAGGGGGGCCTCCTACAATGAGCAGTTCTTC.

The chain has TRBV28 and TRBJ2-7, with 11 bases that match TRBD2. Germline V gene data show CDR1 as MDHEN and CDR2 as SYDVKM. V lost 8 bases to trimming and J lost 2 bases; unmatched junction nucleotides: 8. The CDR3 loop spans 15 amino acids. CDR3 sequence reads: CASGFIAGGPYEQYF. The CDR3 DNA follows: TGTGCCAGCGGATTTATAGCGGGAGGGCCCTACGAGCAGTACTTC.

The chain couples TRBV7-2 to TRBJ2-7; D may correspond to TRBD1 or TRBD2 (5 bases each). The germline CDR1 and CDR2 sequences are SGHTA and FQGNSA. The CDR3 consists of 16 residues. The germline V and J ends were trimmed by 1 base and 0 bases, with 13 bases remaining between them. In DNA form, the CDR3 reads TGTGCCAGCAGCTTAGGAGGTCCAGGGAGCTCCTACGAGCAGTACTTC. As protein: CASSLGGPGSSYEQYF. Using reference TRBV7-2 and TRBJ2-7 for the parts outside the CDR3, the full variable domain is GAGVSQSPSNKVTEKGKDVELRCDPISGHTALYWYRQSLGQGLEFLIYFQGNSAPDKSGLPSDRFSAERTGGSVSTLTIQRTQQEDSAVYLCASSLGGPGSSYEQYFGPGTRLTVT.

The genes are TRBV5-6 and TRBJ2-7; tentative D call: TRBD1 (6 bases). V shed 0 bases and J shed 12 bases, with 13 bases lying between them. The CDR3 has 12 residues. The V gene's germline CDR1 is SGHDT and CDR2 YYEEEE. The CDR3 DNA reads as TGTGCCAGCAGCTTGGCCGTGGGGGACACGTACTTC. Translated, it gives CASSLAVGDTYF.

The CDR3 nucleotides are TGTGCCAGCAGCTCCCAGACAGGAGGAGGAGTCGAAAAACTGTTTTTT. This translates into CASSSQTGGGVEKLFF. The genes are TRBV3-1 and TRBJ1-4; D might be TRBD1 (6 bases). Germline CDR1 LGHDT, CDR2 YNNKEL (reference sequence). Trimming shortened V by 5 bases and J by 8 bases, and 21 bases separated the two germline ends. The CDR3 has 16 residues. The whole variable domain, filled in from reference TRBV3-1 and TRBJ1-4, reads DTAVSQTPKYLVTQMGNDKSIKCEQNLGHDTMYWYKQDSKKFLKIMFSYNNKELIINETVPNRFSPKSPDKAHLNLHINSLELGDSAVYFCASSSQTGGGVEKLFFGSGTQLSVL.

In this sample, this clonotype turned up many times. Germline is not matched at one junction end, which may reflect a read error. The CDR3 DNA reads as TGCGCCAGCAGCCTTAATCAGCCCCAGCATTTT. It yields the protein CASSLNQPQHF. V gene TRBV12-3 or TRBV12-4 combines with J gene TRBJ1-5; no definite D call. The CDR3 sequence is 11 residues long.

This clonotype was seen only a few times. This sequence joins TRBV6-1 and TRBJ1-5; D uncertain. V was clipped by 4 bases and J by 7 bases, with 14 bases between them. Germline-derived CDR1 and CDR2 are MNHNS and SASEGT. The CDR3 runs to 14 residues. This chain's CDR3 is CASSGTAERQPQHF. CDR3 nucleotides: TGTGCCAGCAGTGGGACCGCAGAAAGACAGCCCCAGCATTTT.

The rearrangement links TRBV10-3 to TRBJ2-5; 7 nucleotides match TRBD1. CDR1 and CDR2 from the germline V gene are ENHRY and SYGVKD. Trimming removed 0 bases from V and 3 bases from J; junction bases left unmatched: 4. This CDR3 spans 15 amino acids. CDR3 protein: CAISESGTDKETQYF. CDR3 nucleotides: TGTGCCATCAGTGAGTCCGGGACAGACAAAGAGACCCAGTACTTC.

This clonotype was recorded at least ten times. The J gene is TRBJ2-1, the V gene TRBV6-1; D remains ambiguous. The V gene's germline CDR1 is MNHNS and CDR2 SASEGT. The CDR3 is 17 amino acids. Trimming removed 6 bases at V and 0 bases at J, with 18 bases between. The CDR3 loop is CASSPPYGPRSYNEQFF. The CDR3 coding sequence is TGTGCCAGCAGCCCTCCCTATGGGCCTCGCTCCTACAATGAGCAGTTCTTC.